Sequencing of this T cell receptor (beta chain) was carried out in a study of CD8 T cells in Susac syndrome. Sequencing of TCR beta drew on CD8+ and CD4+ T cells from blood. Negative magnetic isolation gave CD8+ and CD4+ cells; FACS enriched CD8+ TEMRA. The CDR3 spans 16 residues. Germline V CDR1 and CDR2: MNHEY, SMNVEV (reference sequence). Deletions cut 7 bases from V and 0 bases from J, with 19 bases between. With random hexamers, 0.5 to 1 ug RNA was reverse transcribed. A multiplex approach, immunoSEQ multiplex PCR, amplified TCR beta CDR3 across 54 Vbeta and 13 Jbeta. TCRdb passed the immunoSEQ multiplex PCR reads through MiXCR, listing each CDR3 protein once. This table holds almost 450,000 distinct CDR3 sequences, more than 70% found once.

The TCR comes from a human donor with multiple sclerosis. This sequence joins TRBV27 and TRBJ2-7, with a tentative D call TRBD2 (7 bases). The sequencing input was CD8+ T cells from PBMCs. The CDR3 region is CASTTFRGGDSYEQYF. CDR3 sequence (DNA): TGTGCCAGCACCACATTCAGGGGAGGGGACTCCTACGAGCAGTACTTC.